These 24 T cell receptor beta chains were sequenced from one sample in a study of technical replicates of blood from a handful of donors. Clones were read by immunoSEQ multiplex PCR, and TCRdb kept only the in-frame ones, dropping some. This sample yields around 90,000 clones, of which over 90% are seen a single time; over 0.2% belongs to the top ten. Sequencing used T cells isolated from PBMCs. These receptors were collected from a human donor in good health.

The V call is TRBV10-3, the J call TRBJ2-2; D not resolved. The CDR3 sequence is 16 residues long. The V and J ends lost 0 bases and 4 bases respectively, with 12 bases between them. CDR1 and CDR2 from the germline V gene are ENHRY and SYGVKD. CDR3 in amino acids: CAISESLFSSTGELFF. CDR3 sequence (DNA): TGTGCCATCAGTGAGTCTCTGTTTAGTTCCACCGGGGAGCTGTTTTTT.

This clone has a single count. This chain links TRBV2 with TRBJ1-6; 7 bases align to TRBD1. The CDR3 loop spans 15 amino acids. V dropped 3 bases and J dropped 2; count of bases not matched to a gene: 1. Germline V gene data show CDR1 as SNHLY and CDR2 as FYNNEI. The CDR3 loop reads CASSDGQAYNSPLHF. In DNA, the CDR3 is TGTGCCAGCAGTGACGGACAGGCCTATAATTCACCCCTCCACTTT.

The chain recombines TRBV27 with TRBJ2-2; 9 bases align to TRBD1. The junction had 7 bases not matched to a gene; V was cut back by 5 bases and J by 0 bases. The germline CDR1 and CDR2 sequences are MNHEY and SMNVEV (reference sequence). The CDR3 contains 17 residues. CDR3 sequence: CASSPGQGRSNTGELFF. Written as DNA, the CDR3 is TGTGCCAGCAGTCCGGGACAGGGCCGATCGAACACCGGGGAGCTGTTTTTT.

The rearrangement uses TRBV27 and TRBJ1-3; D gene unclear. Germline assignment: CDR1 MNHEY and CDR2 SMNVEV (reference sequence). The CDR3 is 13 residues long. Trimming left V 2 bases short and J 2 bases short, with 4 bases between. Written as DNA, the CDR3 is TGTGCCAGCAGTTTACTAGCTGGAAACACCATATATTTT. This gives the protein CASSLLAGNTIYF.

This rearrangement joins TRBV29-1 to TRBJ1-2; maybe TRBD1 (6 bases). This CDR3 has 14 residues. V lost 5 bases and J lost 0, with 13 bases in between. Germline V gives CDR1 SQVTM, CDR2 ANQGSEA. This chain's CDR3 is CSVSRTVANYGYTF. CDR3 sequence (DNA): TGCAGCGTTTCTCGGACAGTTGCTAACTATGGCTACACCTTC.

This clone came up once. The chain is built from TRBV5-1 and TRBJ2-7, with TRBD2 matching 10 bases. Germline CDR1 is SGHRS and CDR2 is YFSETQ. The CDR3 is made up of 17 amino acids. With 6 bases clipped from V and 4 bases from J, the junction kept 16 bases outside the gene matches. For the CDR3, the DNA is TGCGCCAGCACTAAGTATAGCGGGAGGTCCGGAGGATACGAGCAGTACTTC. Its protein is CASTKYSGRSGGYEQYF.

V is TRBV2 and J is TRBJ2-3; D not certain. In germline, CDR1 is SNHLY, CDR2 FYNNEI. V lost 0 bases and J 6 bases, leaving 7 bases between the germline ends. The CDR3 runs to 13 residues. DNA for the CDR3: TGTGCCAGCAGTGAAGCCCCGTTTGATACGCAGTATTTT. Amino acids: CASSEAPFDTQYF.

The V and J genes are TRBV30 and TRBJ2-1; TRBD2 matches 9 bases. Germline V gene data show CDR1 as GTSNPN and CDR2 as SVGIG (reference sequence). This CDR3 is built from 14 residues. CDR3 residues: CIASSGGSYNEQFF. The DNA for the CDR3 is TGTATCGCGAGTAGCGGGGGTTCCTACAATGAGCAGTTCTTC. Drawing the rest from reference TRBV30 and TRBJ2-1, the complete variable domain is SQTIHQWPATLVQPVGSPLSLECTVEGTSNPNLYWYRQAAGRGLQLLFYSVGIGQISSEVPQNLSASRPQDRQFILSSKKLLLSDSGFYLCIASSGGSYNEQFFGPGTRLTVL.

V gene TRBV5-4 combines with J gene TRBJ2-3; 9 bases map to TRBD2. CDR3 size: 14 residues. Trimming removed 2 bases from V and 5 bases from J; junction bases left unmatched: 3. CDR1 is SGHNT and CDR2 is YYREEE in the germline V gene (reference sequence). Here the CDR3 reads CASSFGGREDTQYF. CDR3 DNA sequence: TGTGCCAGCAGCTTTGGCGGGAGGGAAGATACGCAGTATTTT.

The chain joins TRBV19 to TRBJ2-1; D gene uncertain. CDR3 size: 15 residues. V lost 1 base to trimming and J lost 0 bases, with 7 bases between them. CDR1 is LNHDA, CDR2 SQIVND, per germline (reference sequence). Written as DNA, the CDR3 is TGTGCCAGTAGTATAGCGGTGAGCTCCTACAATGAGCAGTTCTTC. It translates to CASSIAVSSYNEQFF.

The rearrangement joins TRBV15 to TRBJ2-2; D is unresolved. Trimming cost V 0 bases and J 0 bases, with 5 bases left between them. The CDR3 has 15 residues. Per the germline V gene, CDR1 is LNHNV and CDR2 is YYDKDF (reference sequence). CDR3 amino acids: CATSREGTNTGELFF. As DNA, the CDR3 is TGTGCCACCAGCAGAGAGGGCACGAACACCGGGGAGCTGTTTTTT. The variable domain in full, completed from reference TRBV15 and TRBJ2-2, reads DAMVIQNPRYQVTQFGKPVTLSCSQTLNHNVMYWYQQKSSQAPKLLFHYYDKDFNNEADTPDNFQSRRPNTSFCFLDIRSPGLGDTAMYLCATSREGTNTGELFFGEGSRLTVL.

This clone was seen a single time. The gene calls are TRBV19 and TRBJ1-2; D gene ambiguous. The ends were cut back, 10 bases at V and 5 bases at J, with 29 bases in the middle. The CDR3 runs to 17 residues. Per the germline V gene, CDR1 is LNHDA and CDR2 is SQIVND (reference sequence). The CDR3 is CATADIRSVIYSYGYTF. CDR3 nucleotides: TGTGCCACCGCAGACATCCGTTCCGTTATCTATTCGTATGGCTACACCTTC.

J is TRBJ2-1 and V is TRBV4-2, with 8 positions matching TRBD2. Per germline, CDR1 LGHNA and CDR2 YNFKEQ. The V and J ends lost 0 bases and 3 bases, in that order; junction bases with no gene match: 4. The CDR3 extends over 16 amino acids. CDR3: CASSQDSSGNYNEQFF. In nucleotides, the CDR3 is TGTGCCAGCAGCCAAGATAGTAGCGGGAACTACAATGAGCAGTTCTTC.

V usage is TRBV11-2 and J usage is TRBJ1-2, with 8 bases matching TRBD1. V lost 1 base to trimming and J lost 0 bases; unmatched junction nucleotides: 4. The CDR3 is 16 amino acids. The V gene's germline CDR1 is SGHAT and CDR2 FQNNGV. CDR3 coding DNA: TGTGCCAGCAGCTTAGGCAGGGGACAGGCTAACTATGGCTACACCTTC. It yields the protein CASSLGRGQANYGYTF.

The V and J genes are TRBV28 and TRBJ2-5; 13 bases align to TRBD2. This CDR3 contains 18 residues. V was clipped by 3 bases and J by 2 bases; unmatched bases: 9. In germline, CDR1 is MDHEN, CDR2 SYDVKM. The CDR3 DNA is TGTGCCAGCAGTTTTCGACTAGCGGGAGGAACATCGCAAGAGACCCAGTACTTC. Protein product: CASSFRLAGGTSQETQYF. The full variable domain, its missing parts supplied by reference TRBV28 and TRBJ2-5, is DVKVTQSSRYLVKRTGEKVFLECVQDMDHENMFWYRQDPGLGLRLIYFSYDVKMKEKGDIPEGYSVSREKKERFSLILESASTNQTSMYLCASSFRLAGGTSQETQYFGPGTRLLVL.

The rearrangement links TRBV5-5 to TRBJ1-2; no reliable D call. V shed 1 base and J shed 1 base, with 8 bases lying between them. This CDR3 region has 14 residues. Germline V lookup: CDR1 SGHKS, CDR2 YYEKEE (reference sequence). The DNA for the CDR3 is TGTGCCAGCAGCTTGATGCAGGTTAACTATGGCTACACCTTC. Its protein product is CASSLMQVNYGYTF.

The chain links TRBV5-4 to TRBJ2-3; TRBD1 matches at 9 bases. Germline V gene lookup returns CDR1 SGHNT and CDR2 YYREEE (reference sequence). Trimming cost V 5 bases and J 3 bases; bases outside gene matches: 10. The CDR3 runs 16 residues. The CDR3 nucleotides read TGTGCCAGCAGTCACGAACCGGGACAGGGAACAGATACGCAGTATTTT. Translation: CASSHEPGQGTDTQYF.

This clone was seen only once. The genes are TRBV2 and TRBJ1-1; D is unclear. The CDR3 runs 14 residues. Germline V gene sequence: CDR1 SNHLY, CDR2 FYNNEI. Deletions cut 4 bases from V and 0 bases from J, with 9 bases between. Here the CDR3 reads CASSAGNMNTEAFF. CDR3 in DNA: TGTGCCAGCAGTGCAGGCAACATGAACACTGAAGCTTTCTTT. The whole variable domain, remainder taken from reference TRBV2 and TRBJ1-1, is EPEVTQTPSHQVTQMGQEVILRCVPISNHLYFYWYRQILGQKVEFLVSFYNNEISEKSEIFDDQFSVERPDGSNFTLKIRSTKLEDSAMYFCASSAGNMNTEAFFGQGTRLTVV.

The chain employs TRBV19 and TRBJ2-1; 7 bases are a match to TRBD2. Unmatched junction bases numbered 5, after V lost 0 bases and J lost 6 bases. The germline gives CDR1 LNHDA, CDR2 SQIVND (reference sequence). The CDR3 is made up of 15 amino acids. CDR3 region: CASSIDRAGTNEQFF. The DNA of the CDR3 is TGTGCCAGTAGTATAGATCGAGCGGGAACCAATGAGCAGTTCTTC.

This clone has just one count. The J gene is TRBJ2-1, the V gene TRBV21-1; the table gives TRBD2 as D, unverified against the DNA. TRBV21-1 is flagged as a pseudogene. This CDR3 has 20 residues. This CDR3 is CASSKEEVAAGGETGNEQFF. CDR3 DNA sequence: TGTGCCAGCAGCAAAGAGGAAGTGGCAGCGGGAGGCGAAACAGGCAATGAGCAGTTCTTC.

The rearrangement uses TRBV6-5 and TRBJ1-1; D is unresolved. With 0 bases removed from V and 2 bases from J, the gap between germline ends came to 13 bases. Germline assignment: CDR1 MNHEY and CDR2 SVGAGI. The CDR3 has 16 amino acids. The CDR3 nucleotides are TGTGCCAGCAGTTACTCCCGTCCCGGACTCAACACTGAAGCTTTCTTT. Translation: CASSYSRPGLNTEAFF.

The rearrangement joins TRBV18 to TRBJ1-1; tentatively, D is TRBD1 (5 bases). The CDR3 is 14 residues long. V lost 3 bases to trimming and J lost 11 bases, with 19 bases between them. CDR1 and CDR2 (germline): KGHSH, LQKENI. CDR3 loop: CASSPGSGFQAAFF. The CDR3 region has the DNA TGTGCCAGCTCACCTGGGTCAGGGTTCCAAGCGGCTTTCTTT. The full variable domain, in which reference TRBV18 and TRBJ1-1 provide the parts outside the CDR3, is NAGVMQNPRHLVRRRGQEARLRCSPMKGHSHVYWYRQLPEEGLKFMVYLQKENIIDESGMPKERFSAEFPKEGPSILRIQQVVRGDSAAYFCASSPGSGFQAAFFGQGTRLTVV.

The chain uses TRBV19 and TRBJ2-1; possible D gene TRBD1, 6 bases. The CDR3 contains 16 residues. Germline V lookup: CDR1 LNHDA, CDR2 SQIVND (reference sequence). With 6 bases removed from V and 4 bases from J, the gap between germline ends came to 19 bases. The CDR3 sequence is CASSTGRRGSYNEQFF. CDR3 DNA sequence: TGTGCCAGTAGCACAGGGCGCAGGGGCTCGTACAATGAGCAGTTCTTC.

This chain links TRBV30 with TRBJ2-7, with D tentatively TRBD2 (6 bases). Trimming removed 0 bases at V and 4 bases at J, with 7 bases between. Germline V gives CDR1 GTSNPN, CDR2 SVGIG (reference sequence). This CDR3 has 12 amino acids. The CDR3 sequence is CAWSVSGYEQYF. CDR3 DNA sequence: TGTGCCTGGAGTGTGAGCGGGTACGAGCAGTACTTC. The entire variable domain, with the rest obtained from reference TRBV30 and TRBJ2-7, is as follows: SQTIHQWPATLVQPVGSPLSLECTVEGTSNPNLYWYRQAAGRGLQLLFYSVGIGQISSEVPQNLSASRPQDRQFILSSKKLLLSDSGFYLCAWSVSGYEQYFGPGTRLTVT.